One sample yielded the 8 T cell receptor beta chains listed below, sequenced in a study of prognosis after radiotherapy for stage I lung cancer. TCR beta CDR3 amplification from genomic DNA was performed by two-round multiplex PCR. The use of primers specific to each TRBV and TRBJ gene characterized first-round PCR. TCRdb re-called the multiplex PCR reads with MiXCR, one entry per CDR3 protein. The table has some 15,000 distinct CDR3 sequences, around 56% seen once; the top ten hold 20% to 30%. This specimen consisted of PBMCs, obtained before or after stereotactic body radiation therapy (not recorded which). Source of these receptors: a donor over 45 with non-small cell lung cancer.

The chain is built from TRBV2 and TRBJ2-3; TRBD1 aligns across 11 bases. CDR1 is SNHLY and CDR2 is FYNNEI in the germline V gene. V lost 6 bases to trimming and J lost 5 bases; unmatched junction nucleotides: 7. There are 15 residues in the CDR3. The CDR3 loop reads CASRPGTGGIDTQYF. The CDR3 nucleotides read TGTGCCAGCAGGCCCGGGACAGGGGGGATAGATACGCAGTATTTT.

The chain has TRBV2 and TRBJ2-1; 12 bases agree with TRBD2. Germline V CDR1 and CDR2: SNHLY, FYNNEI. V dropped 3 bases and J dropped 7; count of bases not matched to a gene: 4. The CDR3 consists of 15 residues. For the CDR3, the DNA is TGTGCCAGCAGTGAGTCTAGCGGGAGGGTAAATGAGCAGTTCTTC. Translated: CASSESSGRVNEQFF.

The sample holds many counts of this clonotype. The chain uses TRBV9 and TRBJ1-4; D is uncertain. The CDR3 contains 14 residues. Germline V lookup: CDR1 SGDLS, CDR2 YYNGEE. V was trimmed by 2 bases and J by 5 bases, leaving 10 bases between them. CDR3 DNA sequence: TGTGCCAGCAGCGTTTCAGCGGAGAATGAAAAACTGTTTTTT. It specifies CASSVSAENEKLFF. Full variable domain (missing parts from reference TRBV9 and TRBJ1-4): DSGVTQTPKHLITATGQRVTLRCSPRSGDLSVYWYQQSLDQGLQFLIQYYNGEERAKGNILERFSAQQFPDLHSELNLSSLELGDSALYFCASSVSAENEKLFFGSGTQLSVL.

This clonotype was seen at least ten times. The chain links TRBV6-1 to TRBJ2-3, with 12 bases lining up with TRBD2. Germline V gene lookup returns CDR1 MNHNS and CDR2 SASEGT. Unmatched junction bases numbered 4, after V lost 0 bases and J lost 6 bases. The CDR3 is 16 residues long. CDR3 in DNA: TGTGCCAGCAGTGAAGCGCTAGCGGGAGGGAGGGATACGCAGTATTTT. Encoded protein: CASSEALAGGRDTQYF.

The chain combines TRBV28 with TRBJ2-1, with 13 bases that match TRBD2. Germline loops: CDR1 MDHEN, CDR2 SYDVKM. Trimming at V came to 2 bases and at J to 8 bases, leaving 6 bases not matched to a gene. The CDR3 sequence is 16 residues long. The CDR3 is CASSLSELAGGYEQFF. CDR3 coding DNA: TGTGCCAGCAGTTTAAGCGAACTAGCGGGAGGGTATGAGCAGTTCTTC.

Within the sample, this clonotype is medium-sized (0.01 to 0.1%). The CDR3 here is CASSARAGGTEAFF. CDR3 sequence (DNA): TGTGCCAGCAGCGCCCGGGCGGGGGGCACTGAAGCTTTCTTT. This chain links TRBV13 with TRBJ1-1, with a tentative D call TRBD1 (5 bases). This CDR3 is 14 amino acids long. Per germline, CDR1 PRHDT and CDR2 FYEKMQ (reference sequence). V lost 5 bases, J lost 4 bases, and 14 bases lay in between.

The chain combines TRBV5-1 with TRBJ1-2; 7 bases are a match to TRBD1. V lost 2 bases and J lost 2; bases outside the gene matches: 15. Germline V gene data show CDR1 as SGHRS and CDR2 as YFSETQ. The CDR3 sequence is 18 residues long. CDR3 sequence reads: CASSFGTGELLGNYGYTF. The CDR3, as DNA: TGCGCCAGCAGCTTCGGCACAGGGGAACTACTGGGGAACTATGGCTACACCTTC. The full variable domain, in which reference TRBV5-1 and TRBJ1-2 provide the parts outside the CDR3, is KAGVTQTPRYLIKTRGQQVTLSCSPISGHRSVSWYQQTPGQGLQFLFEYFSETQRNKGNFPGRFSGRQFSNSRSEMNVSTLELGDSALYLCASSFGTGELLGNYGYTFGSGTRLTVV.

The CDR3 loop is CASSSQGQGGMRELFF. Here the CDR3 DNA reads TGTGCCAGCAGCTCCCAGGGACAGGGGGGCATGCGGGAGCTGTTTTTT. The V call is TRBV13, the J call TRBJ2-2; TRBD1 aligns across 11 bases. The V gene end was trimmed by 4 bases and the J gene end by 9 bases; junction bases not matched to a gene: 10. This CDR3 comprises 16 residues. Germline V gene lookup returns CDR1 PRHDT and CDR2 FYEKMQ (reference sequence).